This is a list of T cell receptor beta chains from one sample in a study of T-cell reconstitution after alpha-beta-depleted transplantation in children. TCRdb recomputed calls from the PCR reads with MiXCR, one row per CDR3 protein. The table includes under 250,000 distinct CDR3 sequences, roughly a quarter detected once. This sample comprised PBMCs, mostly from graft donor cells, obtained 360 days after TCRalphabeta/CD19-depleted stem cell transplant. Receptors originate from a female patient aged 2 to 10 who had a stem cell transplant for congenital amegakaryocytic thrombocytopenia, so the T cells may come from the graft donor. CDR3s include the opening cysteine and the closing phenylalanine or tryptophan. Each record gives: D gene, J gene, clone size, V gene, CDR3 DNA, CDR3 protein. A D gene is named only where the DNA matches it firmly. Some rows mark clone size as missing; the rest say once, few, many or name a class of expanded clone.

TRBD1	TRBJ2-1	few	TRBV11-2	TGTGCCAGCAGCCCGTGGACAGGTCGGTCCTACAATGAGCAGTTCTTC	CASSPWTGRSYNEQFF
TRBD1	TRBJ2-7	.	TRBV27	TGTGCCAGCAGTTTAACAGGGGTGAGGGAGCAGTACTTC	CASSLTGVREQYF
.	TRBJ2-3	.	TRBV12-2	TGTGCAAGTCGCCAACTAGCGGGATTTGGCACAGATACGCAGTATTTT	CASRQLAGFGTDTQYF
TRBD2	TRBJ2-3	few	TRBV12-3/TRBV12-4	TGTGCCAGCATCCGGACTAGCGGGGGGACAGATACGCAGTATTTT	CASIRTSGGTDTQYF
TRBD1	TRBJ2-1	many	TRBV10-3	TGTGCCATCAGTACGGGACAGGGTATCGATGAGCAGTTCTTC	CAISTGQGIDEQFF
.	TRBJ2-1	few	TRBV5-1	TGCGCCAGCAGCTTGGTCCCCTTTAATGAGCAGTTCTTC	CASSLVPFNEQFF
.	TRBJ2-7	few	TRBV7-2	TGTGCCAGCAGCTTATCTGGACTGCACACAGAGCAGTACTTC	CASSLSGLHTEQYF
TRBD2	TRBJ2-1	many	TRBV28	TGTGCCAGCAGTTTTGGGCTAGCGGGAGACAATGAGCAGTTCTTC	CASSFGLAGDNEQFF
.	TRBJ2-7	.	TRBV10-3	TGTGCCATCAGTGCTGGCAGGGACCTCTACGAGCAGTACTTC	CAISAGRDLYEQYF
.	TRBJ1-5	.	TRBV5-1	TGCGCCAGCAGCTTGAGCGACAATCAGCCCCAGCATTTT	CASSLSDNQPQHF
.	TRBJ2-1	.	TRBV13	TGTGCCAGCAGTACCTACAGGTATACGATCCCATACAATGAGCAGTTCTTC	CASSTYRYTIPYNEQFF
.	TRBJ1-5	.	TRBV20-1	TGCAGTGCTAGAGATCCTGGTCAGCCCCAGCATTTT	CSARDPGQPQHF
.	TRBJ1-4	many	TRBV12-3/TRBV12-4	TGTGCCAGCGGGGATACAACTAATGAAAAACTGTTTTTT	CASGDTTNEKLFF
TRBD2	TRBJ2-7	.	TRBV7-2	TGTGCCAGCAGCCCAACTAGCGGAGCCTACGAGCAGTACTTC	CASSPTSGAYEQYF
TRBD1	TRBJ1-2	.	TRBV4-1	TGCGCCAGCAGCTCTCGGACAGGGCGTTCTGGCTACACCTTC	CASSSRTGRSGYTF
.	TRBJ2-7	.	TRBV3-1	TGTGCCAGCAGCCAAGACAGGGTCCGGTCCTACGAGCAGTACTTC	CASSQDRVRSYEQYF
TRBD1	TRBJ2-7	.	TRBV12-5	TGTGCTAGTGGTTTGGTACCGGGACAGTACGAGCAGTACTTC	CASGLVPGQYEQYF
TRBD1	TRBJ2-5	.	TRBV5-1	TGCGCCAGCAGCTTGGTGGAGACAGGGATACAAGAGACCCAGTACTTC	CASSLVETGIQETQYF
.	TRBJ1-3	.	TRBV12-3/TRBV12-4	TGTGCCAGCAGTAACGGGAATTTTGGAAACACCATATATTTT	CASSNGNFGNTIYF
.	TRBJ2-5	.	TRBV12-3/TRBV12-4	TGTGCCAGCAGTGGAGGGACAGTACAAGAGACCCAGTACTTC	CASSGGTVQETQYF
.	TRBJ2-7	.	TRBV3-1	TGTGCCAGCAGCCAGTCAGGGAGCTCCTACGAGCAGTACTTC	CASSQSGSSYEQYF
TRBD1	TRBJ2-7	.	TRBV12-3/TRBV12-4	TGTGCCAGCAAAACGACAGGGGCCTACGAGCAGTACTTC	CASKTTGAYEQYF
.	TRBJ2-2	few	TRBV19	TGTGCCAGTAGTATAGCTGGGGCCGGGGAGCTGTTTTTT	CASSIAGAGELFF
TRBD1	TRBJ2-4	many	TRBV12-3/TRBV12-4	TGTGCCAGCACCAAAGGGGGCTTCATAGCCAAAAACATTCAGTACTTC	CASTKGGFIAKNIQYF
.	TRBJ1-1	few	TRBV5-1	TGCGCCAGCAGCTTGGAGGGACGAGCTTCCACTGAAGCTTTCTTT	CASSLEGRASTEAFF
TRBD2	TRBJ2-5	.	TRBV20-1	TGCAGTGCTGGGACTACCCAAGAGACCCAGTACTTC	CSAGTTQETQYF
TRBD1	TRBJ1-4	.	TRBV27	TGTGCCAGCAGTTTGATTGGGACAGGGTATGAAAAACTGTTTTTT	CASSLIGTGYEKLFF
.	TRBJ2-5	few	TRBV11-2	TGTGCCAGCAGCTTAGATCGGGGTGGGGTTCGGCGAGAGACCCAGTACTTC	CASSLDRGGVRRETQYF
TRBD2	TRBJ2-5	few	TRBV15	TGTGCCACCAGCAAAGGACTAGCAGGGGAGACCCAGTACTTC	CATSKGLAGETQYF
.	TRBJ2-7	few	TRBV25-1	TGTGCCAGCAGTGTCGCCTACGAGCAGTACTTC	CASSVAYEQYF
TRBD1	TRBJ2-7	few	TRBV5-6	TGTGCCAGCAGCCGCGTAGGGGACAGGGGGTGGTACGAGCAGTACTTC	CASSRVGDRGWYEQYF
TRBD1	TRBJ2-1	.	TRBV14	TGTGCCAGCAGCCGCCGGGACAGGGGGCTCTATGAGCAGTTCTTC	CASSRRDRGLYEQFF
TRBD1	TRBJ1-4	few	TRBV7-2	TGTGCCAGCAGCTTACGGTCACAGGGGGCAGGGGAAAAACTGTTTTTT	CASSLRSQGAGEKLFF
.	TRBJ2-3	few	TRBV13	TGTGCCAGCAGCTTAGTAGGGTCCCCAGAGGATACGCAGTATTTT	CASSLVGSPEDTQYF
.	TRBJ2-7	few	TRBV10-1	TGCGCCAGCAGTGGTCATCGAAAGGGCTACGAGCAGTACTTC	CASSGHRKGYEQYF
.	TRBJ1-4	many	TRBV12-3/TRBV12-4	TGTGCCAGCAGTTTAAGGGGGAGCAATGAAAAACTGTTTTTT	CASSLRGSNEKLFF